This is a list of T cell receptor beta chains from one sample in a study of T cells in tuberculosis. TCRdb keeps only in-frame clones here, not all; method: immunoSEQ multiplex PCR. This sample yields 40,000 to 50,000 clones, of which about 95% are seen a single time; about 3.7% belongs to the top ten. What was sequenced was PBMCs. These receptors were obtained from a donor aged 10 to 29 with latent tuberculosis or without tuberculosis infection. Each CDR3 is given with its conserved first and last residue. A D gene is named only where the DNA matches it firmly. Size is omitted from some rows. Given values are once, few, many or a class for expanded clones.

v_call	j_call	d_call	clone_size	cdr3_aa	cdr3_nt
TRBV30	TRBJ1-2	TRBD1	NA	CAWSLGTGVLGYTF	TGTGCCTGGAGTCTCGGGACAGGGGTGTTAGGCTACACCTTC
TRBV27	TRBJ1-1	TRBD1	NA	CASSLWDRGRAFF	TGTGCCAGCAGTTTATGGGACAGGGGGCGAGCTTTCTTT
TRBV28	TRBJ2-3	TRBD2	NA	CASKIAGGTISTDTQYF	TGTGCCAGCAAAATAGCGGGGGGAACAATTAGCACAGATACGCAGTATTTT
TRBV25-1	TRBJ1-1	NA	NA	CASEAVMNTEAFF	TGTGCGAGTGAGGCGGTCATGAACACTGAAGCTTTCTTT
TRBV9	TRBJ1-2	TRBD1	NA	CASSGGQGLDGYTF	TGTGCCAGCAGCGGGGGACAGGGGTTGGATGGCTACACCTTC
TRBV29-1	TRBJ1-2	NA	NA	CSVGLQGGYTF	TGCAGCGTCGGATTACAGGGAGGCTACACCTTC
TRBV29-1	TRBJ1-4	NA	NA	CSVLLIVSHEKLFF	TGCAGCGTACTTTTGATAGTCTCGCACGAAAAACTGTTTTTT
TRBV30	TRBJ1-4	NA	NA	CACTGLSVEKLFF	TGTGCCTGCACCGGACTCTCAGTTGAAAAACTGTTTTTT
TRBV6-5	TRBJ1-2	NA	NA	CASPYPGSNYGYTF	TGTGCCAGCCCCTACCCAGGTTCGAACTATGGCTACACCTTC
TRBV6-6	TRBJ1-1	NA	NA	CASSKTVSTEAFF	TGTGCCAGCAGTAAAACAGTATCCACTGAAGCTTTCTTT
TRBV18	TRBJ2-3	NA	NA	CASSPPSLRTDTQYF	TGTGCCAGCTCACCACCTAGCCTAAGGACAGATACGCAGTATTTT
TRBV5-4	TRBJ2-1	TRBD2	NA	CASSLGGASGDNEQFF	TGTGCCAGCAGCTTGGGCGGGGCTAGCGGGGACAATGAGCAGTTCTTC
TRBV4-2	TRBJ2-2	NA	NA	CASSQRSANTGELFF	TGTGCCAGCAGCCAACGTAGCGCGAACACCGGGGAGCTGTTTTTT
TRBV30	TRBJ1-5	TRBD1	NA	CAWSAPGWDRRQPQHF	TGTGCCTGGAGTGCCCCAGGGTGGGACAGACGACAGCCCCAGCATTTT
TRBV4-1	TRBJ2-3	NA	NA	CASSQNTPRVLNTQYF	TGCGCCAGCAGTCAAAACACCCCGAGGGTTTTGAATACGCAGTATTTT
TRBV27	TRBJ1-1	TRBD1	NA	CASSLTGMGNTEAFF	TGTGCCAGCAGTTTGACAGGGATGGGGAACACTGAAGCTTTCTTT
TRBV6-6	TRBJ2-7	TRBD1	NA	CASSYSRQGAEQYF	TGTGCCAGCAGTTACTCGAGACAGGGTGCCGAGCAGTACTTC
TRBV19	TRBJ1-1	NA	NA	CASSIPRGNVATEAFF	TGTGCCAGTAGTATCCCACGGGGGAACGTCGCCACTGAAGCTTTCTTT
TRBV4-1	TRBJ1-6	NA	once	CASSQEVRGSPLHF	TGCGCCAGCAGCCAAGAAGTTAGGGGCTCACCCCTCCACTTT
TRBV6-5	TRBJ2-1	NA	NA	CASGLSGTGNEQFF	TGTGCCAGCGGATTGTCGGGTACGGGGAATGAGCAGTTCTTC
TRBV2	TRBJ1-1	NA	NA	CASSETRVNTEAFF	TGTGCCAGCAGTGAAACCCGGGTGAACACTGAAGCTTTCTTT
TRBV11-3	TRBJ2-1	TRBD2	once	CASSLVLAGEQFF	TGTGCCAGCAGCTTAGTCCTAGCGGGCGAGCAGTTCTTC
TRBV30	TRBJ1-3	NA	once	CAWSVKRTASSGNTIYF	TGTGCCTGGAGTGTGAAAAGGACAGCGAGCTCTGGAAACACCATATATTTT